These 30 T cell receptor beta chains came from one sample sequenced in a study of cytomegalovirus exposure and HLA in healthy donors. With 60 Vbeta and 13 Jbeta primers, the PCR was carried out. Profiled with immunoSEQ multiplex PCR; TCRdb holds only in-frame clones, not every one. This sample yields 70,000 to 100,000 clones, of which roughly two thirds are seen a single time; 6.9% belongs to the top ten. The sequenced sample consisted of PBMCs. All receptors derive from a woman in her fifties or sixties in good health and CMV-seropositive.

Here the CDR3 reads CASSIDRVFTDTQYF. CDR3 nucleotides: TGTGCCAGCAGCATAGACAGGGTATTCACAGATACGCAGTATTTT. This chain connects TRBV21-1 to TRBJ2-3; the listed D gene, TRBD1, was not tested against the DNA. TRBV21-1 is given as a pseudogene. The CDR3 loop spans 15 amino acids.

The CDR3 protein is CASSLGGGHTDTQYF. DNA of the CDR3: TGTGCCAGCAGCTTAGGCGGGGGGCACACAGATACGCAGTATTTT. V is TRBV11-3 and J is TRBJ2-3; TRBD2 matches 8 bases. The CDR3 has 15 residues. With 1 base clipped from V and 2 bases from J, the junction kept 2 bases outside the gene matches. Germline V gene sequence: CDR1 SGHNT, CDR2 YENEEA.

V usage is TRBV5-1 and J usage is TRBJ1-1; 9 nucleotides line up with TRBD1. V dropped 3 bases and J dropped 4; count of bases not matched to a gene: 4. CDR1 SGHRS and CDR2 YFSETQ come from the germline V gene. The CDR3 totals 14 residues. The DNA for the CDR3 is TGCGCCAGCAGCTACGGGACAGGGATCACTGAAGCTTTCTTT. This translates into CASSYGTGITEAFF.

The CDR3 bases are TGTGCCAGCAGCTTGGGGGGGCTCGAGGAAAAACTGTTTTTT. As protein: CASSLGGLEEKLFF. V and J are TRBV5-6 and TRBJ1-4; D possibly corresponds to TRBD1 (6 bases). V was cut by 0 bases and J by 8 bases, with 11 bases left in between. The CDR3 spans 14 residues. Germline CDR1 SGHDT, CDR2 YYEEEE.

The chain combines TRBV27 with TRBJ1-1; perhaps TRBD1 as D (5 bases). Deletions cut 6 bases from V and 1 base from J, with 12 bases between. CDR1 is MNHEY and CDR2 is SMNVEV in the germline V gene (reference sequence). The CDR3 totals 14 residues. CDR3 residues: CASSLRDSNTEAFF. The CDR3 DNA reads as TGTGCCAGCAGCCTCAGGGATTCGAACACTGAAGCTTTCTTT.

The rearrangement joins TRBV4-1 to TRBJ2-1, with TRBD1 matching 12 bases. The CDR3 is 17 residues long. Losses at the gene ends were 3 bases for V and 5 bases for J; bases not matched to a gene: 8. Germline loops: CDR1 MGHRA, CDR2 YSYEKL. CDR3 residues: CASSHGPGTGGHNEQFF. In DNA form, the CDR3 reads TGCGCCAGCAGCCATGGACCCGGGACAGGGGGCCACAATGAGCAGTTCTTC.

This clone came up a few times. The genes are TRBV9 and TRBJ2-3; 8 bases are shared with TRBD1. The J segment lost 6 bases and the V segment lost 1 base, leaving 4 bases of the junction unmatched. The CDR3 extends over 14 amino acids. Germline V gene sequence: CDR1 SGDLS, CDR2 YYNGEE. The CDR3 loop is CASSVLQGADTQYF. The CDR3 DNA sequence: TGTGCCAGCAGCGTACTTCAGGGGGCGGATACGCAGTATTTT.

This chain joins TRBV2 and TRBJ2-2, with 7 positions matching TRBD1. The CDR3 totals 15 residues. The junction had 7 bases not matched to a gene; V was cut back by 6 bases and J by 3 bases. From germline, CDR1 is SNHLY and CDR2 FYNNEI. The CDR3 nucleotides read TGTGCCAGCAGCCCAGACAGGGCCTACACCGGGGAGCTGTTTTTT. The encoded protein is CASSPDRAYTGELFF.

The chain has TRBV11-3 and TRBJ2-5; 10 bases line up with TRBD2. Looked up from germline, CDR1 is SGHNT and CDR2 is YENEEA. V trimming: 1 base; J trimming: 9 bases; junction bases outside the gene matches: 8. The CDR3 contains 15 residues. In DNA, the CDR3 is TGTGCCAGCAGCTTAGGCCCGGGACTAGCGAGGCCCCAGTACTTC. It encodes CASSLGPGLARPQYF.

The chain uses TRBV2 and TRBJ2-2, with TRBD2 matching over 11 bases. After removal of 7 bases from V and 4 bases from J, the junction contained 5 bases not matched to a gene. Per the germline V gene, CDR1 is SNHLY and CDR2 is FYNNEI. The CDR3 covers 15 residues. The CDR3 bases are TGTGCCAGCACCGAACTAGCGGGGGCCACCGGGGAGCTGTTTTTT. Protein sequence: CASTELAGATGELFF.

The V call is TRBV5-4, the J call TRBJ1-4, with D tentatively TRBD1 (5 bases). Per the germline V gene, CDR1 is SGHNT and CDR2 is YYREEE (reference sequence). Trimming took 4 bases from V and 7 from J, leaving 17 bases between them. The CDR3 covers 15 residues. The CDR3, as DNA: TGTGCCAGCAGCCCCGCCCGGCAGGGTGGTGAAAAACTGTTTTTT. It is translated as CASSPARQGGEKLFF.

The chain links TRBV5-1 to TRBJ1-1; 8 bases map to TRBD1. There are 14 residues in the CDR3. Germline CDR1 and CDR2: SGHRS and YFSETQ. The J segment lost 1 base and the V segment lost 4 bases, leaving 3 bases of the junction unmatched. CDR3 amino acids: CASSAGTGNTEAFF. The CDR3 DNA sequence: TGCGCCAGCAGCGCCGGGACAGGGAACACTGAAGCTTTCTTT.

This chain connects TRBV28 to TRBJ1-2, with D possibly TRBD1 on 6 matching bases. Germline CDR1 MDHEN, CDR2 SYDVKM. The germline V and J ends were trimmed by 3 bases and 2 bases, with 31 bases remaining between them. The CDR3 sequence is 21 residues long. The CDR3 protein is CASSLLFYKQGLTNRNYGYTF. CDR3 nucleotides: TGTGCCAGCAGTTTGCTCTTCTACAAGCAGGGGCTAACTAACAGAAACTATGGCTACACCTTC.

This chain connects TRBV6-5 to TRBJ1-5; D gene uncertain. CDR1 and CDR2 from the germline V gene are MNHEY and SVGAGI. CDR3 length: 13 amino acids. Trimming took 6 bases from V and 5 from J, leaving 11 bases between them. CDR3 amino acids: CASSPTRDQPQHF. CDR3 nucleotide sequence: TGTGCCAGCAGCCCCACTAGAGATCAGCCCCAGCATTTT.

J is TRBJ1-3 and V is TRBV9; 7 nucleotides agree with TRBD1. The CDR3 covers 18 residues. The germline CDR1 and CDR2 sequences are SGDLS and YYNGEE. The J segment lost 0 bases and the V segment lost 3 bases, leaving 12 bases of the junction unmatched. The CDR3 DNA is TGTGCCAGCAGCGCCCCCCGAACAGGGGCGAGCTCTGGAAACACCATATATTTT. Residues: CASSAPRTGASSGNTIYF. Looking up the rest from reference TRBV9 and TRBJ1-3 gives the full variable domain: DSGVTQTPKHLITATGQRVTLRCSPRSGDLSVYWYQQSLDQGLQFLIQYYNGEERAKGNILERFSAQQFPDLHSELNLSSLELGDSALYFCASSAPRTGASSGNTIYFGEGSWLTVV.

The chain links TRBV28 to TRBJ1-5; D is ambiguous. The CDR3 sequence is 18 residues long. Trimming left V 5 bases short and J 0 bases short, with 20 bases between. Germline lookup yields CDR1 MDHEN and CDR2 SYDVKM. In nucleotides, the CDR3 is TGTGCCAGCAGTGGCCGGGAGGTCCTCGCTTATAGCAATCAGCCCCAGCATTTT. Translation: CASSGREVLAYSNQPQHF.

V and J are TRBV7-9 and TRBJ1-4; tentative D call: TRBD1 (6 bases). Trimming cost V 5 bases and J 8 bases, with 21 bases left between them. Germline-derived CDR1 and CDR2 are SEHNR and FQNEAQ (reference sequence). The CDR3 covers 16 residues. The CDR3, as DNA: TGTGCCAGCAGCCCCCGGGGGGGGGCTAGGAAAGAAAAACTGTTTTTT. It specifies CASSPRGGARKEKLFF.

The rearrangement links TRBV5-8 to TRBJ2-1, with D unclear. Trimming stripped 0 bases from V and 8 bases from J, with 6 bases between. CDR1 and CDR2 from the germline V gene are SGHTS and YDEGEE. This CDR3 is 12 amino acids long. CDR3 DNA sequence: TGTGCCAGCAGCTTGGGCCCGGATGAGCAGTTCTTC. Its translation: CASSLGPDEQFF.

V is TRBV5-4 and J is TRBJ2-2; 7 bases are shared with TRBD1. The CDR3 loop spans 17 amino acids. Per germline, CDR1 SGHNT and CDR2 YYREEE (reference sequence). V lost 0 bases to trimming and J lost 5 bases; unmatched junction nucleotides: 10. The CDR3 protein is CASSLADRVRGTGELFF. In DNA, the CDR3 is TGTGCCAGCAGCTTGGCCGACAGGGTACGCGGGACCGGGGAGCTGTTTTTT.

In this sample, this clone turned up once. This chain links TRBV6-4 with TRBJ1-2, with a weak D call TRBD1 (5 bases). Germline V gene sequence: CDR1 MRHNA, CDR2 SNTAGT. V lost 3 bases and J 1 base, leaving 12 bases between the germline ends. This CDR3 is 15 amino acids long. The DNA of the CDR3 is TGTGCCAGCAGTGAGGAGGCCGGGGGTAACTATGGCTACACCTTC. It is translated as CASSEEAGGNYGYTF.

V gene TRBV4-1 combines with J gene TRBJ2-2; 7 nucleotides match TRBD2. Per germline, CDR1 MGHRA and CDR2 YSYEKL. V lost 2 bases, J lost 1 base, and 13 bases stayed unmatched. The CDR3 runs 19 residues. The CDR3 protein is CASSQNPTVRGKNTGELFF. CDR3 in DNA: TGCGCCAGCAGCCAAAACCCCACGGTGCGGGGGAAGAACACCGGGGAGCTGTTTTTT.

The sample holds one count of this clone. The chain employs TRBV28 and TRBJ2-1, with D unclear. Trimming left V 6 bases short and J 0 bases short, with 6 bases between. This CDR3 has 13 amino acids. Germline-derived CDR1 and CDR2 are MDHEN and SYDVKM. CDR3 sequence reads: CASRAGSYNEQFF. The DNA for the CDR3 is TGTGCCAGCAGGGCAGGCTCCTACAATGAGCAGTTCTTC.

DNA for the CDR3: TGTGCCAGCACTACTAAATCAGGGGGCACCTACAATGAGCAGTTCTTC. Encoded protein: CASTTKSGGTYNEQFF. The genes are TRBV7-9 and TRBJ2-1; 8 bases fit TRBD1. J lost 2 bases, V lost 7 bases, and 10 bases had no gene match. The CDR3 consists of 16 residues. Germline V CDR1 and CDR2: SEHNR, FQNEAQ (reference sequence).

This clone has only a few counts. The J gene is TRBJ2-7, the V gene TRBV7-6; tentatively, D is TRBD1 (6 bases). The V end was cut by 5 bases, the J end by 3 bases, with 11 bases between. The CDR3 has 13 residues. CDR1 and CDR2 (germline): SGHVS, FNYEAQ. The CDR3 sequence is CASSRLDSYEQYF. DNA for the CDR3: TGTGCCAGCAGCCGATTGGACAGCTACGAGCAGTACTTC.

This clone was counted only a few times. The genes are TRBV5-1 and TRBJ1-1; the D gene is possibly TRBD1 (6 bases). The CDR3 loop spans 14 amino acids. CDR1 is SGHRS, CDR2 YFSETQ, per germline. The V gene lost 4 bases and the J gene lost 5 bases, with 15 bases spanning the gap. This CDR3 reads CASSLGGGETEAFF. The CDR3 DNA is TGCGCCAGCAGCCTAGGGGGTGGGGAGACTGAAGCTTTCTTT. Combining the CDR3 with reference TRBV5-1 and TRBJ1-1 gives the whole variable domain KAGVTQTPRYLIKTRGQQVTLSCSPISGHRSVSWYQQTPGQGLQFLFEYFSETQRNKGNFPGRFSGRQFSNSRSEMNVSTLELGDSALYLCASSLGGGETEAFFGQGTRLTVV.

This sequence joins TRBV27 and TRBJ1-4; 10 bases agree with TRBD1. The V gene end was trimmed by 6 bases and the J gene end by 7 bases; junction bases not matched to a gene: 11. Germline CDR1 MNHEY, CDR2 SMNVEV (reference sequence). This CDR3 is built from 16 residues. CDR3 residues: CASRPIRQGAFEKLFF. The DNA of the CDR3 is TGTGCCAGCAGACCGATTCGACAGGGGGCTTTTGAAAAACTGTTTTTT.

The chain has TRBV6-4 and TRBJ2-2; D is perhaps TRBD1 (6 bases). The CDR3 is 16 amino acids. From germline, CDR1 is MRHNA and CDR2 SNTAGT. V gave up 4 bases and J gave up 1 base, with 13 bases separating them. CDR3 sequence reads: CASSVALDRNTGELFF. DNA for the CDR3: TGTGCCAGCAGTGTAGCGCTGGACAGGAACACCGGGGAGCTGTTTTTT.

The CDR3 is CASSNGQYPRETQYF. The CDR3 DNA is TGTGCCAGCAGTAACGGACAGTACCCTCGGGAGACCCAGTACTTC. The genes are TRBV27 and TRBJ2-5; D might be TRBD1 (6 bases). The CDR3 runs to 15 residues. Germline loops: CDR1 MNHEY, CDR2 SMNVEV (reference sequence). V was cut by 5 bases and J by 5 bases, with 18 bases left in between.

The chain couples TRBV5-6 to TRBJ1-6; TRBD1 is a possible D gene (6 bases). Germline assignment: CDR1 SGHDT and CDR2 YYEEEE. This CDR3 has 14 residues. V shed 4 bases and J shed 10 bases, with 15 bases lying between them. The CDR3 sequence: CASSTRQGYSPLHF. Written as DNA, the CDR3 is TGTGCCAGCAGCACACGTCAGGGGTACTCACCCCTCCACTTT.

The rearrangement uses TRBV5-6 and TRBJ2-7; D might be TRBD2 (5 bases). Per germline, CDR1 SGHDT and CDR2 YYEEEE. This CDR3 is 14 amino acids long. V lost 0 bases, J lost 6 bases, and 13 bases lay in between. The CDR3 sequence: CASSLGGGLVEQYF. The CDR3 DNA reads as TGTGCCAGCAGCTTGGGAGGCGGGTTAGTCGAGCAGTACTTC.